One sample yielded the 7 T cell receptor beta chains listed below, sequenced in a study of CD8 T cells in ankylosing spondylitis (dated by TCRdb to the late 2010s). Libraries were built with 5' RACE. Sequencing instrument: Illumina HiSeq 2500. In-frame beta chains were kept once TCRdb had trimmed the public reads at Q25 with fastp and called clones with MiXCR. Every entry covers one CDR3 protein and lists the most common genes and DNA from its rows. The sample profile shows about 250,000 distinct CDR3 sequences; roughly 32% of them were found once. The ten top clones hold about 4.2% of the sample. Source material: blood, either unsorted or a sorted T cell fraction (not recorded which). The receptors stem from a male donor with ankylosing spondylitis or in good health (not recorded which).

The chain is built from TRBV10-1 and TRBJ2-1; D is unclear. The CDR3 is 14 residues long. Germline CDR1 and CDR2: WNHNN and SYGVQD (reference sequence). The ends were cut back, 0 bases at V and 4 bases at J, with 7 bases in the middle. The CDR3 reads CASSESYSYNEQFF. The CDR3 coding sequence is TGCGCCAGCAGTGAGTCTTACAGTTACAATGAGCAGTTCTTC.

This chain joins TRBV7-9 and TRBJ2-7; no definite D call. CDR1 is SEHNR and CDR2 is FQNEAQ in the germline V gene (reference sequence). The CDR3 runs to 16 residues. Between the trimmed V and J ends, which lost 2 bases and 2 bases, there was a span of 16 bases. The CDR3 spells CASSLFRHLPTYEQYF. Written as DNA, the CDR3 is TGTGCCAGCAGCTTATTCCGACACCTGCCTACCTACGAGCAGTACTTC.

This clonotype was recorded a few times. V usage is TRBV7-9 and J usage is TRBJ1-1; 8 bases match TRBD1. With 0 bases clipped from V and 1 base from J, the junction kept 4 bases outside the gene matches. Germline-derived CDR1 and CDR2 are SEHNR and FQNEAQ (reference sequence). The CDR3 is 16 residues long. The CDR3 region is CASSLARGTGNTEAFF. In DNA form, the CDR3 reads TGTGCCAGCAGCTTAGCGAGGGGGACAGGGAACACTGAAGCTTTCTTT.

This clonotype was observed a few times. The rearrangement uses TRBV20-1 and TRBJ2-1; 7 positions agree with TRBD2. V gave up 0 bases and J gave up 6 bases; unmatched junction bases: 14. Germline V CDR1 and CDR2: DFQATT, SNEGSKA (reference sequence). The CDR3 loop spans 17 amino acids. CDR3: CSARDGAGEASRNEQFF. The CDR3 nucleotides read TGCAGTGCTAGAGATGGGGCGGGGGAGGCCTCTCGCAATGAGCAGTTCTTC.

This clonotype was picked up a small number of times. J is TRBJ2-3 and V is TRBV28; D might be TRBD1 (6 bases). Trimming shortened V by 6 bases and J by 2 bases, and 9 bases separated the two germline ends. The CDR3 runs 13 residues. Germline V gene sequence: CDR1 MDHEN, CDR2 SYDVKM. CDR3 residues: CASRQGNTDTQYF. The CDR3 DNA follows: TGTGCCAGCAGACAGGGAAACACAGATACGCAGTATTTT. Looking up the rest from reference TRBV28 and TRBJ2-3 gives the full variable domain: DVKVTQSSRYLVKRTGEKVFLECVQDMDHENMFWYRQDPGLGLRLIYFSYDVKMKEKGDIPEGYSVSREKKERFSLILESASTNQTSMYLCASRQGNTDTQYFGPGTRLTVL.

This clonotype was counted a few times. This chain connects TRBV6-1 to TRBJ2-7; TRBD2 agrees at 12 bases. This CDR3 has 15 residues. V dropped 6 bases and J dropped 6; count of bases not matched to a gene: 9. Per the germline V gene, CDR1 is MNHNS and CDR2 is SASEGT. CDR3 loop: CASSPRTSGVIEQYF. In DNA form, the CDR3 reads TGTGCCAGCAGCCCACGGACTAGCGGGGTAATCGAGCAGTACTTC.

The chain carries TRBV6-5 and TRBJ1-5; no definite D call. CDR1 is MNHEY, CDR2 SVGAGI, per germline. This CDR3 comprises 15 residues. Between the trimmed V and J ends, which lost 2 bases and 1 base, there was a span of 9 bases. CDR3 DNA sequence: TGTGCCAGCAGTTACCCCCCCGGGAGCAATCAGCCCCAGCATTTT. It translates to CASSYPPGSNQPQHF.